These T cell receptor beta chains were read from a single sample in a study of Graves' ophthalmopathy and Graves' hyperthyroidism. TCRdb reprocessed the multiplex PCR reads via MiXCR and lists one record per CDR3 protein. The data show about 500,000 distinct CDR3 sequences, with around 14% seen just once and about 9.4% held by the top ten. Sequencing used blood. These receptor sequences come from a woman in her twenties or thirties with Graves' ophthalmopathy. CDR3s include the opening cysteine and the closing phenylalanine or tryptophan. D genes are given only for firm matches. Only part of the rows carry a size: once, few, many, or a class if the clone is expanded.

D	J	size	V	CDR3	DNA
-	TRBJ1-1	many	TRBV7-3	CASSLRGTGQLNTEAFF	TGTGCCAGCAGCTTAAGGGGTACAGGACAGTTGAACACTGAAGCTTTCTTT
-	TRBJ1-5	many	TRBV6-4	CASEVRGIEQPQHF	TGTGCCAGTGAAGTCAGGGGAATTGAGCAGCCCCAGCATTTT
-	TRBJ2-5	many	TRBV5-6	CASSFRIRETQYF	TGTGCCAGCAGCTTCCGGATTCGAGAGACCCAGTACTTC
-	TRBJ2-7	many	TRBV28	CASSPFGSSYEQYF	TGTGCCAGCAGCCCTTTCGGGAGTAGTTACGAGCAGTACTTC
-	TRBJ1-2	-	TRBV7-8	CASSLGGLGYTF	TGTGCCAGCAGCTTAGGGGGGCTTGGCTACACCTTC
-	TRBJ2-2	once	TRBV15	CATSRAGQTGELFF	TGTGCCACCAGCAGAGCGGGGCAGACCGGGGAGCTGTTTTTT
-	TRBJ1-5	few	TRBV30	CAWSPNHDGYYLGEPNQPQHF	TGTGCCTGGAGTCCCAACCACGATGGCTATTACCTGGGGGAGCCGAATCAGCCCCAGCATTTT
-	TRBJ2-2	many	TRBV10-3	CAISPRTGELFF	TGTGCCATCAGTCCTCGTACCGGGGAGCTGTTTTTT
TRBD2	TRBJ2-7	-	TRBV5-1	CASSWRGRTSGRAYEQYF	TGCGCCAGCAGCTGGAGGGGCCGGACTAGCGGGAGGGCCTACGAGCAGTACTTC
-	TRBJ1-2	many	TRBV7-8	CASSAREDYGYTF	TGTGCCAGCAGCGCAAGGGAGGACTATGGCTACACCTTC
-	TRBJ1-2	many	TRBV4-1	CASSQGTALGYGYTF	TGCGCCAGCAGCCAAGGGACAGCCCTGGGCTATGGCTACACCTTC
-	TRBJ2-2	many	TRBV24-1	CATESWTGELFF	TGTGCCACCGAAAGTTGGACCGGGGAGCTGTTTTTT
-	TRBJ2-7	many	TRBV29-1	CSATSSYEQYF	TGCAGCGCCACGAGCTCCTACGAGCAGTACTTC
-	TRBJ2-6	many	TRBV7-9	CASSPRANVLTF	TGTGCCAGCAGCCCGCGAGCCAACGTCCTGACTTTC
-	TRBJ2-7	many	TRBV6-1	CASMGTYEQYF	TGTGCCAGTATGGGCACCTACGAGCAGTACTTC
-	TRBJ1-1	many	TRBV4-1	CASSQFSRMLNTEAFF	TGCGCCAGCAGCCAATTCTCCCGGATGCTGAACACTGAAGCTTTCTTT
TRBD1	TRBJ1-2	many	TRBV27	CASGDRHTSNYGYTF	TGTGCCAGTGGGGACAGGCACACCTCTAACTATGGCTACACCTTC
-	TRBJ1-2	-	TRBV25-1	CASSERTTYGYTF	TGTGCCAGCAGTGAAAGGACAACCTATGGCTACACCTTC
-	TRBJ1-1	-	TRBV4-2	CASSQASGQGSAEAFF	TGTGCCAGCAGCCAAGCCTCAGGGCAGGGGTCCGCTGAAGCTTTCTTT
TRBD1	TRBJ2-7	many	TRBV19	CASSPRDSLPYEQYF	TGTGCCAGTAGTCCCCGGGACAGCCTACCCTACGAGCAGTACTTC
TRBD2	TRBJ2-1	few	TRBV12-5	CASGTISTGLVLYNEQFF	TGTGCTAGTGGGACGATCTCAACGGGACTAGTTCTTTACAATGAGCAGTTCTTC
TRBD2	TRBJ2-7	-	TRBV4-1	CASSRDSAGNEQYF	TGCGCCAGCAGCCGGGACTCAGCGGGGAACGAGCAGTACTTC
-	TRBJ1-3	few	TRBV6-2/TRBV6-3	CASSYSSYNFILDGDSGNTIYF	TGTGCCAGCAGTTACTCGAGCTATAATTTCATTTTGGACGGGGACTCTGGAAACACCATATATTTT
-	TRBJ1-3	many	TRBV20-1	CSARRGGNTIYF	TGCAGTGCTAGACGTGGGGGAAACACCATATATTTT
-	TRBJ1-2	many	TRBV18	CASSRQQNYGYTF	TGTGCCAGCTCACGTCAACAAAACTATGGCTACACCTTC
TRBD1	TRBJ2-6	many	TRBV24-1	CATSDRSRDRAGANVLTF	TGTGCCACCAGTGACCGGTCCCGGGACAGGGCTGGGGCCAACGTCCTGACTTTC
-	TRBJ1-6	many	TRBV27	CASSFDRSSYNSPLHF	TGTGCCAGCAGTTTTGACAGGAGCTCCTATAATTCACCCCTCCACTTT
TRBD1	TRBJ2-7	many	TRBV29-1	CSVRTGTYEQYF	TGCAGCGTTCGGACAGGCACCTACGAGCAGTACTTC
TRBD2	TRBJ2-5	many	TRBV2	CASTGGAPGETQYF	TGTGCCAGCACCGGGGGGGCGCCCGGAGAGACCCAGTACTTC
-	TRBJ1-2	many	TRBV2	CASRQTSNYGYTF	TGTGCCAGCAGGCAGACATCTAACTATGGCTACACCTTC
TRBD1	TRBJ2-7	many	TRBV7-2	CASSLAWTGSSYEQYF	TGTGCCAGCAGCTTGGCCTGGACAGGGAGCTCCTACGAGCAGTACTTC
-	TRBJ1-1	many	TRBV6-1	CASSRSGEAFF	TGTGCCAGCAGTCGCAGTGGGGAAGCTTTCTTT
-	TRBJ2-5	many	TRBV11-2	CASSLGLTVQYQETQYF	TGTGCCAGCAGCTTGGGTCTGACAGTTCAGTACCAAGAGACCCAGTACTTC
-	TRBJ1-1	many	TRBV27	CASSSRSFGLTEAFF	TGTGCCAGCAGCAGCAGGAGCTTTGGGTTAACTGAAGCTTTCTTT
TRBD1	TRBJ1-1	-	TRBV5-1	CASSPPGPGGTPEAFF	TGCGCCAGCAGCCCTCCGGGTCCAGGGGGAACCCCTGAAGCTTTCTTT
TRBD1	TRBJ1-1	many	TRBV24-1	CATSQRGRFVSPTNTEAFF	TGTGCCACCAGTCAAAGGGGGCGCTTCGTGTCCCCAACGAACACTGAAGCTTTCTTT
TRBD1	TRBJ2-7	-	TRBV6-5	CASSYSPTGEQYF	TGTGCCAGCAGTTACTCCCCGACAGGGGAGCAGTACTTC
-	TRBJ2-7	few	TRBV30	CACGTFDEQYF	TGTGCCTGCGGGACATTCGACGAGCAGTACTTC
TRBD2	TRBJ2-3	-	TRBV20-1	CSASGLAATDTQYF	TGCAGTGCGTCAGGACTAGCGGCCACAGATACGCAGTATTTT
-	TRBJ1-1	many	TRBV5-1	CASGRLLNTEAFF	TGCGCCAGCGGTAGACTCTTGAACACTGAAGCTTTCTTT
-	TRBJ2-4	many	TRBV20-1	CSALEIWGRNIQYF	TGCAGTGCTCTGGAGATTTGGGGGAGAAACATTCAGTACTTC
TRBD1	TRBJ1-1	many	TRBV4-1	CASSKSGTGFTEAFF	TGCGCCAGCAGCAAGTCAGGGACAGGGTTCACTGAAGCTTTCTTT
-	TRBJ2-5	many	TRBV12-3/TRBV12-4	CATSGASAQETQYF	TGTGCCACCTCGGGGGCTAGCGCTCAAGAGACCCAGTACTTC
-	TRBJ1-1	many	TRBV28	CASSVSLMNTEAFF	TGTGCCAGCAGTGTATCCCTCATGAACACTGAAGCTTTCTTT
-	TRBJ1-2	few	TRBV19	CASSEQGGYGYTF	TGTGCCAGTAGTGAGCAGGGAGGCTATGGCTACACCTTC
-	TRBJ2-7	many	TRBV7-2	CAAGGDEQYF	TGTGCAGCAGGGGGGGACGAGCAGTACTTC
TRBD1	TRBJ1-2	many	TRBV12-3/TRBV12-4	CASSFGGQGQTNYGYTF	TGTGCCAGCAGTTTTGGGGGACAGGGGCAAACTAACTATGGCTACACCTTC
TRBD1	TRBJ2-5	-	TRBV12-3/TRBV12-4	CASSTTGKKETQYF	TGTGCCAGCAGTACGACAGGGAAAAAAGAGACCCAGTACTTC
-	TRBJ1-1	-	TRBV12-3/TRBV12-4	CATTLYAENTEAFF	TGTGCCACCACCCTCTACGCAGAGAACACTGAAGCTTTCTTT
-	TRBJ1-6	many	TRBV28	CASASGASNSPLHF	TGTGCCAGCGCCTCAGGGGCGTCCAATTCACCCCTCCACTTT
TRBD1	TRBJ1-5	many	TRBV12-3/TRBV12-4	CASSTGEAQPQHF	TGTGCCAGCAGTACAGGGGAGGCTCAGCCCCAGCATTTT
-	TRBJ1-5	-	TRBV6-1	CASSGSYNQPQHF	TGTGCCAGCAGCGGTTCCTACAATCAGCCCCAGCATTTT
-	TRBJ1-1	many	TRBV4-1	CASSLRGGRNTEAFF	TGCGCCAGCAGCCTGAGAGGGGGAAGGAACACTGAAGCTTTCTTT
-	TRBJ1-1	many	TRBV27	CASRPGRNTEAFF	TGTGCCAGCAGGCCCGGTCGGAACACTGAAGCTTTCTTT
-	TRBJ1-1	many	TRBV27	CASSFSRFFGASEAFF	TGTGCCAGCAGTTTCAGTCGCTTTTTCGGCGCTTCTGAAGCTTTCTTT
-	TRBJ1-3	-	TRBV14	CASSPGRISGNTIYF	TGTGCCAGCAGCCCTGGCCGGATCTCTGGAAACACCATATATTTT
-	TRBJ1-1	many	TRBV6-1	CASSSNRRSAEAFF	TGTGCCAGCAGCTCCAACCGGCGGAGCGCTGAAGCTTTCTTT